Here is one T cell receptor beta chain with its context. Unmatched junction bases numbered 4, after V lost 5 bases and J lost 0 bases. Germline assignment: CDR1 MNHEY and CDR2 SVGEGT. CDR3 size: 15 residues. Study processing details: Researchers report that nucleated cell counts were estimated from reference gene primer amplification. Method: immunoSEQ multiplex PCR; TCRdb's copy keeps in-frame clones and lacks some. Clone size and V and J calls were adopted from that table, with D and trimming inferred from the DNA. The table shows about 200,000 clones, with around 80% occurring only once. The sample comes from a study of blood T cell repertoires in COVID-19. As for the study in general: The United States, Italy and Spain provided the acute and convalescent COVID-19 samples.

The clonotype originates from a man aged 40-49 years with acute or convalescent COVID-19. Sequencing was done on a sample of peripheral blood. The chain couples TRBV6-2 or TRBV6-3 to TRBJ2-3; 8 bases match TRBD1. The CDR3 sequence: CASSLRGLSTDTQYF. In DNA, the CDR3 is TGTGCCAGCAGTCTCAGGGGGCTTAGCACAGATACGCAGTATTTT.